A single T cell receptor (beta chain) is shown here with its context. The antigen remains undetermined. Presence of unique molecular identifiers characterized the TCR beta cDNA libraries. TCRdb processed the PCR reads anew with MiXCR; each CDR3 protein has one entry. Seen here are about 260,000 distinct CDR3 sequences, less than 40% observed once, and the top ten hold around 4.8%. This specimen belongs to a study of post-analysis software for immune sequencing data. Germline V gene lookup returns CDR1 DFQATT and CDR2 SNEGSKA (reference sequence). The CDR3 sequence is 15 residues long. Notes on the study in general: In patients, TRBV5-6, TRBV5-1 and TRBV20-1 belonged to about five TRBV segments found more frequently than in controls.

This receptor was obtained from a girl aged 5-17 years with multiple sclerosis. Sequencing was performed on blood. The chain joins TRBV20-1 to TRBJ2-1; 12 positions match TRBD2. The J call could be wrong; TRBJ2-7 is a better fit for the DNA end. The CDR3 protein is CSAVGLAGIYNEQYF. The CDR3 bases are TGCAGTGCTGTTGGACTAGCGGGGATTTACAATGAGCAGTACTTC.